What follows are 22 T cell receptor beta chains derived from one specimen sequenced in a study of OX40 agonist ivuxolimab in advanced cancers. The protocol was immunoSEQ multiplex PCR, while the TCRdb copy is restricted to in-frame clones and leaves out a portion. The repertoire holds 60,000 to 90,000 clones, with around four fifths as singletons. Sample: CD4+ or CD8+ T cells sorted from blood, taken in a trial of the OX40 agonist ivuxolimab. The receptor source for this set is an adult with an advanced solid tumor such as melanoma, head and neck, liver or kidney cancer.

The chain employs TRBV2 and TRBJ2-5; 9 positions agree with TRBD1. The CDR3 consists of 13 residues. Trimming took 5 bases from V and 5 from J; bases not matched to a gene: 3. The germline gives CDR1 SNHLY, CDR2 FYNNEI. The CDR3 sequence: CASSRDRVETQYF. In DNA, the CDR3 is TGTGCCAGCAGTCGGGACAGGGTCGAGACCCAGTACTTC.

This clone has only one observation. The rearrangement uses TRBV4-2 and TRBJ2-1, with D perhaps matching TRBD1 (6 bases). The CDR3 totals 14 residues. The V end was cut by 0 bases, the J end by 9 bases, with 12 bases between. The V gene's germline CDR1 is LGHNA and CDR2 YNFKEQ. In DNA, the CDR3 is TGTGCCAGCAGCCAAGATCTTCAGGGGCGTGAGCAGTTCTTC. Translation gives CASSQDLQGREQFF.

The chain recombines TRBV11-1 with TRBJ1-1; 7 bases are a match to TRBD1. Germline assignment: CDR1 SGHAT and CDR2 FQDESV (reference sequence). Trimming took 5 bases from V and 0 from J; bases not matched to a gene: 3. The CDR3 extends over 14 amino acids. DNA for the CDR3: TGTGCCAGCAGCCGTGACAGGGTGAACACTGAAGCTTTCTTT. This encodes CASSRDRVNTEAFF.

The V gene is TRBV28, the J gene TRBJ2-7; D is possibly TRBD1 (6 bases). Germline CDR1 MDHEN, CDR2 SYDVKM. The V gene lost 5 bases and the J gene lost 0 bases, with 11 bases spanning the gap. The CDR3 consists of 14 residues. CDR3 nucleotide sequence: TGTGCCAGCAGTGGGACACCAATCTCCTACGAGCAGTACTTC. Amino acids: CASSGTPISYEQYF.

The gene calls are TRBV7-9 and TRBJ2-2; 10 bases fit TRBD2. This CDR3 is built from 15 residues. Germline V gene data show CDR1 as SEHNR and CDR2 as FQNEAQ (reference sequence). The V and J ends lost 5 bases and 6 bases, in that order; junction bases with no gene match: 6. The CDR3 spells CASSRERGGAGELFF. As DNA, the CDR3 is TGTGCCAGCAGCAGGGAGCGGGGGGGCGCCGGGGAGCTGTTTTTT. The whole variable domain, filled in from reference TRBV7-9 and TRBJ2-2, reads DTGVSQNPRHKITKRGQNVTFRCDPISEHNRLYWYRQTLGQGPEFLTYFQNEAQLEKSRLLSDRFSAERPKGSFSTLEIQRTEQGDSAMYLCASSRERGGAGELFFGEGSRLTVL.

This rearrangement joins TRBV2 to TRBJ2-2, with TRBD2 identical over 8 bases. The germline CDR1 and CDR2 sequences are SNHLY and FYNNEI. The CDR3 sequence is 14 residues long. The J segment lost 4 bases and the V segment lost 7 bases, leaving 5 bases of the junction unmatched. The CDR3 is CASTFAGGTGELFF. The DNA for the CDR3 is TGTGCCAGCACGTTTGCGGGGGGCACCGGGGAGCTGTTTTTT.

The chain is built from TRBV7-2 and TRBJ2-7, with a weak D call TRBD1 (5 bases). CDR1 and CDR2 from the germline V gene are SGHTA and FQGNSA. The V end lost 1 base, the J end lost 4 bases, and 8 bases lay between the germline ends. This CDR3 is 13 amino acids long. This chain's CDR3 is CASSLEQGYEQYF. CDR3 bases: TGTGCCAGCAGCTTAGAGCAGGGTTACGAGCAGTACTTC.

The CDR3: CASILAGAGYNEQFF. CDR3 coding DNA: TGTGCCAGCATACTAGCGGGGGCGGGATACAATGAGCAGTTCTTC. V and J are TRBV6-1 and TRBJ2-1, with 11 bases lining up with TRBD2. CDR3 length: 15 amino acids. J was trimmed by 4 bases and V by 7 bases; bases with no gene match: 6. The V gene's germline CDR1 is MNHNS and CDR2 SASEGT.

The chain recombines TRBV5-4 with TRBJ2-7; D may correspond to TRBD1 or TRBD2 (7 bases each). Per the germline V gene, CDR1 is SGHNT and CDR2 is YYREEE (reference sequence). CDR3 length: 13 amino acids. The ends were cut back, 6 bases at V and 5 bases at J, with 15 bases in the middle. The CDR3 sequence is CASNPGGVDEQYF. The CDR3 DNA follows: TGTGCCAGCAACCCAGGGGGGGTTGACGAGCAGTACTTC. The full variable domain, completed using reference TRBV5-4 and TRBJ2-7, is ETGVTQSPTHLIKTRGQQVTLRCSSQSGHNTVSWYQQALGQGPQFIFQYYREEENGRGNFPPRFSGLQFPNYSSELNVNALELDDSALYLCASNPGGVDEQYFGPGTRLTVT.

The chain employs TRBV7-9 and TRBJ2-5; possibly TRBD1 for D (5 bases). The germline gives CDR1 SEHNR, CDR2 FQNEAQ (reference sequence). V lost 4 bases and J lost 3, with 6 bases in between. The CDR3 runs 12 residues. In DNA form, the CDR3 reads TGTGCCAGCAGCTCCAGGGAAGAGACCCAGTACTTC. Protein sequence: CASSSREETQYF.

V is TRBV7-2 and J is TRBJ2-5; D may be TRBD2 (5 bases). The CDR3 spans 14 residues. V lost 5 bases and J lost 1, with 11 bases in between. Germline CDR1 reads SGHTA; CDR2 reads FQGNSA. The chain's CDR3 is CASSPSRAQETQYF. The CDR3, as DNA: TGTGCCAGCAGCCCTTCGAGGGCCCAAGAGACCCAGTACTTC. The full variable domain, rest sourced from reference TRBV7-2 and TRBJ2-5, is GAGVSQSPSNKVTEKGKDVELRCDPISGHTALYWYRQSLGQGLEFLIYFQGNSAPDKSGLPSDRFSAERTGGSVSTLTIQRTQQEDSAVYLCASSPSRAQETQYFGPGTRLLVL.

The chain is built from TRBV4-2 and TRBJ1-1; the D gene is possibly TRBD1 (5 bases). Germline V lookup: CDR1 LGHNA, CDR2 YNFKEQ. V lost 3 bases, J lost 1 base, and 9 bases lay in between. This CDR3 spans 14 amino acids. CDR3 loop: CASSQRTGNTEAFF. CDR3 in DNA: TGTGCCAGCAGCCAGAGAACAGGGAACACTGAAGCTTTCTTT.

The V and J genes are TRBV5-4 and TRBJ2-1; TRBD2 agrees at 7 bases. Per germline, CDR1 SGHNT and CDR2 YYREEE (reference sequence). CDR3 length equals 14 residues. J lost 7 bases, V lost 1 base, and 5 bases had no gene match. CDR3 in amino acids: CASSLSGGGNEQFF. The CDR3, as DNA: TGTGCCAGCAGCTTGTCCGGCGGGGGAAATGAGCAGTTCTTC.

The DNA of the CDR3 is TGTGCCAGCAGAGGACAGGGGGCAGGTGGCTACACCTTC. This gives the protein CASRGQGAGGYTF. The chain couples TRBV6-5 to TRBJ1-2, with TRBD1 matching 11 bases. In germline, CDR1 is MNHEY, CDR2 SVGAGI. Trimming at V came to 6 bases and at J to 7 bases, leaving 4 bases not matched to a gene. This CDR3 has 13 amino acids.

This chain joins TRBV5-1 and TRBJ2-1; 11 bases match TRBD2. This CDR3 has 16 residues. Trimming cost V 2 bases and J 6 bases; bases outside gene matches: 7. From germline, CDR1 is SGHRS and CDR2 YFSETQ. The CDR3 loop reads CASSFAASGRPNEQFF. CDR3 DNA: TGCGCCAGCAGCTTCGCGGCTAGCGGGAGGCCCAATGAGCAGTTCTTC.

The genes are TRBV30 and TRBJ1-6; the match to TRBD1 covers 8 bases. The junction had 6 bases not matched to a gene; V was cut back by 2 bases and J by 9 bases. The CDR3 loop spans 14 amino acids. Germline loops: CDR1 GTSNPN, CDR2 SVGIG (reference sequence). As DNA, the CDR3 is TGTGCCTGGAGTCCCGGGACAGGCGGTTCACCCCTCCACTTT. Translation gives CAWSPGTGGSPLHF.

The chain couples TRBV28 to TRBJ1-1; 9 positions agree with TRBD1. CDR1 and CDR2 (germline): MDHEN, SYDVKM. Trimming cost V 6 bases and J 0 bases; bases outside gene matches: 8. The CDR3 consists of 16 residues. In nucleotides, the CDR3 is TGTGCCAGCAGCGCTTTGGGACAGGGCATGAACACTGAAGCTTTCTTT. Residues: CASSALGQGMNTEAFF.

There are a few counts of this clone. The V and J genes are TRBV5-1 and TRBJ2-2; no firm D call. V gave up 0 bases and J gave up 1 base, with 4 bases separating them. The CDR3 loop spans 14 amino acids. CDR1 is SGHRS, CDR2 YFSETQ, per germline. CDR3 residues: CASSLGWNTGELFF. The CDR3, as DNA: TGCGCCAGCAGCTTGGGATGGAACACCGGGGAGCTGTTTTTT.

The gene calls are TRBV27 and TRBJ1-3, with D unclear. Trimming removed 3 bases at V and 4 bases at J, with 7 bases between. The CDR3 length is 13 residues. CDR1 and CDR2 from the germline V gene are MNHEY and SMNVEV (reference sequence). The CDR3 here is CASSLREGNTIYF. The CDR3 DNA is TGTGCCAGCAGTTTGAGGGAAGGAAACACCATATATTTT.

The J gene is TRBJ2-5, the V gene TRBV29-1; 13 nucleotides agree with TRBD2. There are 13 residues in the CDR3. Germline V gene data show CDR1 as SQVTM and CDR2 as ANQGSEA. Trimming at V came to 7 bases and at J to 5 bases, leaving 4 bases not matched to a gene. The CDR3 coding sequence is TGCAGCGCGAGGACTAGCGGGAGCGAGACCCAGTACTTC. Encoded protein: CSARTSGSETQYF.

The CDR3 loop reads CASSPGEGPNYGYTF. CDR3 nucleotides: TGTGCCAGCAGTCCTGGGGAGGGCCCTAACTATGGCTACACCTTC. The chain combines TRBV27 with TRBJ1-2; D is unclear. V lost 5 bases and J 0 bases, leaving 13 bases between the germline ends. The CDR3 totals 15 residues. Germline V lookup: CDR1 MNHEY, CDR2 SMNVEV (reference sequence).

The chain couples TRBV21-1 to TRBJ2-1; TRBD2 is taken as the D call from the table, unchecked against the DNA. TRBV21-1 is an annotated pseudogene. The CDR3 extends over 20 amino acids. The CDR3 sequence is CASSKLGYERGDPGYNEQFF. The CDR3, as DNA: TGTGCCAGCAGCAAACTAGGGTATGAGCGGGGGGATCCGGGATACAATGAGCAGTTCTTC.